The 5 T cell receptor beta chains given below trace back to one sample, sequenced in a study of blood T cell repertoires in COVID-19. The data were produced by immunoSEQ multiplex PCR, yet TCRdb's version contains in-frame clones alone and is incomplete. This repertoire shows 280,000 or so clones, over 75% found once; its top ten account for about 14%. Sequencing was carried out using peripheral blood. The receptor source for this set is a human donor in a cohort sampled during active COVID-19.

The V call is TRBV5-1, the J call TRBJ2-7; D may be TRBD2 (5 bases). From germline, CDR1 is SGHRS and CDR2 YFSETQ. The CDR3 is 13 residues long. V lost 1 base and J 5 bases, leaving 10 bases between the germline ends. The CDR3 protein is CASSLSVGDEQYF. CDR3 nucleotide sequence: TGCGCCAGCAGCTTGTCCGTCGGGGACGAGCAGTACTTC.

CDR3 coding DNA: TGTGCCAGCAGTCTGGGACAGATGAACACTGAAGCTTTCTTT. It translates to CASSLGQMNTEAFF. V is TRBV25-1 and J is TRBJ1-1, with 7 bases identical to TRBD1. CDR1 is MGHDK and CDR2 is SYGVNS in the germline V gene. The CDR3 has 14 residues. J lost 0 bases, V lost 5 bases, and 3 bases had no gene match. Using reference TRBV25-1 and TRBJ1-1 for the parts outside the CDR3, the full variable domain is EADIYQTPRYLVIGTGKKITLECSQTMGHDKMYWYQQDPGMELHLIHYSYGVNSTEKGDLSSESTVSRIRTEHFPLTLESARPSHTSQYLCASSLGQMNTEAFFGQGTRLTVV.

The chain is built from TRBV6-5 and TRBJ1-6; D gene uncertain. Germline lookup yields CDR1 MNHEY and CDR2 SVGAGI. The ends were cut back, 8 bases at V and 7 bases at J, with 9 bases in the middle. There are 12 residues in the CDR3. CDR3 sequence (DNA): TGTGCCAGCGGCAGCGGAAATTCACCCCTCCACTTT. Encoded protein: CASGSGNSPLHF.

The chain has TRBV6-5 and TRBJ2-7; TRBD1 matches at 7 bases. Trimming at V came to 8 bases and at J to 0 bases, leaving 7 bases not matched to a gene. Germline assignment: CDR1 MNHEY and CDR2 SVGAGI. The CDR3 consists of 14 residues. The CDR3 sequence is CASRTGFNSYEQYF. The CDR3 DNA sequence: TGTGCCAGCCGGACAGGCTTTAACTCCTACGAGCAGTACTTC.

This chain connects TRBV27 to TRBJ1-1; the D gene is possibly TRBD1 (6 bases). Germline V gives CDR1 MNHEY, CDR2 SMNVEV (reference sequence). The CDR3 covers 15 residues. V was trimmed by 3 bases and J by 4 bases, leaving 15 bases between them. The CDR3 coding sequence is TGTGCCAGCAGTTTTGGGGACAACCTAGGCACTGAAGCTTTCTTT. This gives the protein CASSFGDNLGTEAFF.